Sequencing of this T cell receptor (beta chain) was carried out in a study of cytomegalovirus exposure and HLA in healthy donors. The overall study: A previous analysis identified 90 million to 140 million unique TCR beta sequences derived from around 180 million T cells.

The CDR3 has 18 residues. CDR1 is LNHDA, CDR2 SQIVND, per germline (reference sequence). V gave up 5 bases and J gave up 4 bases, with 24 bases separating them. The PCR contained 60 Vbeta and 13 Jbeta primers. Assay: immunoSEQ multiplex PCR; the TCRdb copy retains only in-frame clones and omits some. The sample lists about 55,000 clones; approximately 80% were seen once. On this clone: Its antigen remains unidentified.

Study-wide results and limits: Cytomegalovirus-associated status was assigned to some 160 TCR beta chains. Later on, analysis showed that most CMV-associated TCR beta chains appeared to be HLA-restricted. Most of the TCR beta V segments (in an earlier analysis) were productive either about 87% or about 30% of the time.

The V gene is TRBV19, the J gene TRBJ2-1, with D possibly being TRBD1 (5 bases). Sequencing was done on a sample of PBMCs. The origin of this receptor is a female donor in good health and CMV-seronegative. The CDR3 nucleotides read TGTGCCAGTAGTGTAGGTTTAGAACGGACGGACATTTACAATGAGCAGTTCTTC. Protein sequence: CASSVGLERTDIYNEQFF.